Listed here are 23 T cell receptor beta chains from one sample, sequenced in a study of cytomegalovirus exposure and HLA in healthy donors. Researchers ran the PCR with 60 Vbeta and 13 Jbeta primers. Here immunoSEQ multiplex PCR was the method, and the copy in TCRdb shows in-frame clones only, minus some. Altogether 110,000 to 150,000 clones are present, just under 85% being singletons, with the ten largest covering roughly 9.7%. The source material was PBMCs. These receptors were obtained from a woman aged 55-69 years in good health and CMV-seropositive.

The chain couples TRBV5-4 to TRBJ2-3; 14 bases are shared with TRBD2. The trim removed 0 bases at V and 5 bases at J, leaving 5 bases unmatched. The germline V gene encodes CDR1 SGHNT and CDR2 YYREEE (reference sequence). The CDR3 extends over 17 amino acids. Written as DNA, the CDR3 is TGTGCCAGCAGCTTGGGGGGACTAGCGGGAGCGGGAGATACGCAGTATTTT. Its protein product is CASSLGGLAGAGDTQYF.

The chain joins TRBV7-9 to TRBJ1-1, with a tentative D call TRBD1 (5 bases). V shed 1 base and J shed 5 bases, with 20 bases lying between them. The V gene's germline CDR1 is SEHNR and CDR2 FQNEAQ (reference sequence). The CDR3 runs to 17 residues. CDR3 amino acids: CASSLDALGGVRTEAFF. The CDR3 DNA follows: TGTGCCAGCAGCTTAGACGCCCTGGGGGGAGTTAGGACTGAAGCTTTCTTT.

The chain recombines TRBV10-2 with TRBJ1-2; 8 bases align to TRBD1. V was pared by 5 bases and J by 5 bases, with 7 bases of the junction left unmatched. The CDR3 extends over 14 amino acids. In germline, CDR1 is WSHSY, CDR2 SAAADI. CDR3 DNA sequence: TGCGCCAGCAGTCCCCGGACAGGGTGGTATGGCTACACCTTC. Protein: CASSPRTGWYGYTF.

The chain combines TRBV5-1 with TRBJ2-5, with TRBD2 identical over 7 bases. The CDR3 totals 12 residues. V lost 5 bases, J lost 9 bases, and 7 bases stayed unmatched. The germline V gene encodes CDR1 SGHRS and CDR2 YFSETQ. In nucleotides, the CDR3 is TGCGCCAGCAGGGGAGGGTCCTTGGCCCAGTACTTC. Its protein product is CASRGGSLAQYF.

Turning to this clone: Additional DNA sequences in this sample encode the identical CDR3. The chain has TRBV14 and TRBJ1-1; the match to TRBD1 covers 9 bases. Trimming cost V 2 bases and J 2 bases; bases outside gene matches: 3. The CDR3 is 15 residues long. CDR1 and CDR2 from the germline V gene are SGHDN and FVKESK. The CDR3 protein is CASSQRTGANTEAFF. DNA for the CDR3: TGTGCCAGCAGCCAACGGACAGGGGCAAACACTGAAGCTTTCTTT. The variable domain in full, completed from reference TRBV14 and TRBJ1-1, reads EAGVTQFPSHSVIEKGQTVTLRCDPISGHDNLYWYRRVMGKEIKFLLHFVKESKQDESGMPNNRFLAERTGGTYSTLKVQPAELEDSGVYFCASSQRTGANTEAFFGQGTRLTVV.

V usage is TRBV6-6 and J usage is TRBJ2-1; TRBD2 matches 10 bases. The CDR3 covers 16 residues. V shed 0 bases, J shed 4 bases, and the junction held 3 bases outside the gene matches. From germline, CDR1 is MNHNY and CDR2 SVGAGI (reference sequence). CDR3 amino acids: CASSYSASGGYNEQFF. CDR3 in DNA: TGTGCCAGCAGTTACTCAGCTAGCGGGGGTTACAATGAGCAGTTCTTC.

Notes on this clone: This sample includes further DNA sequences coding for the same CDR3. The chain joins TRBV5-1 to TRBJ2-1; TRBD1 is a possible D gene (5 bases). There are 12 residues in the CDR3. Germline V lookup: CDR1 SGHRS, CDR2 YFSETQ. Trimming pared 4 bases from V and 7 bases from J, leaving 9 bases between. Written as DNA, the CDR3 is TGCGCCAGCAGCCTGGGGCCTAATGAGCAGTTCTTC. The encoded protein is CASSLGPNEQFF.

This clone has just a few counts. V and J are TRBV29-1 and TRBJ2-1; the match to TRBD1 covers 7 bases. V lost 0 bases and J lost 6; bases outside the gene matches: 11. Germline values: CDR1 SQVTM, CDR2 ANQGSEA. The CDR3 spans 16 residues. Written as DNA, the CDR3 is TGCAGCGTTGAAGATCCGAAGACAGGGTCCCCCAATGAGCAGTTCTTC. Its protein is CSVEDPKTGSPNEQFF.

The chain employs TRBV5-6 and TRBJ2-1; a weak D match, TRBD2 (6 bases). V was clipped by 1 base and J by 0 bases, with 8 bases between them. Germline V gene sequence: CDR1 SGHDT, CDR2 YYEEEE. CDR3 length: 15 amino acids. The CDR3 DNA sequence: TGTGCCAGCAGCTTGATCGGGGGCTCCTACAATGAGCAGTTCTTC. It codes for CASSLIGGSYNEQFF.

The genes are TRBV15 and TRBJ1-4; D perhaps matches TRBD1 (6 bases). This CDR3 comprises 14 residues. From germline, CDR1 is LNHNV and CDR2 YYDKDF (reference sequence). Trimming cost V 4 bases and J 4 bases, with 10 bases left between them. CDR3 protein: CATSIGGNNEKLFF. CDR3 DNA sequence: TGTGCCACCAGCATTGGGGGCAATAATGAAAAACTGTTTTTT.

In DNA, the CDR3 is TGTGCCAGCAGCCTACCAGCGGGAGTTGCGGGCGAGCAGTACTTC. It codes for CASSLPAGVAGEQYF. The rearrangement links TRBV7-6 to TRBJ2-7; 8 nucleotides match TRBD2. CDR3 length equals 15 residues. Germline CDR1 SGHVS, CDR2 FNYEAQ. V was clipped by 5 bases and J by 6 bases; unmatched bases: 12.

CDR3 sequence: CASSYSLTGIAYEQYF. The CDR3 DNA is TGTGCCAGCAGTTACTCCTTGACAGGGATAGCCTACGAGCAGTACTTC. The chain recombines TRBV6-5 with TRBJ2-7; 7 nucleotides agree with TRBD1. The CDR3 has 16 residues. The junction had 7 bases not matched to a gene; V was cut back by 0 bases and J by 2 bases. Looked up from germline, CDR1 is MNHEY and CDR2 is SVGAGI.

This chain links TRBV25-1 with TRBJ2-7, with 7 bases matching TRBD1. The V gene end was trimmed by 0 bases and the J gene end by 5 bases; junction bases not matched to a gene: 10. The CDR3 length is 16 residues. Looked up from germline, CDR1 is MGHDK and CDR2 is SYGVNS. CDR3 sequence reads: CASSEYRNRGRNEQYF. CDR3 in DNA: TGTGCCAGCAGTGAATATAGGAATAGGGGGCGAAACGAGCAGTACTTC.

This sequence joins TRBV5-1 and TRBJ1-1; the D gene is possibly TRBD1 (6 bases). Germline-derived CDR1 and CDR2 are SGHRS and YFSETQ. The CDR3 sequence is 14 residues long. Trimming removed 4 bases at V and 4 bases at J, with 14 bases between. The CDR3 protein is CASSLGGGGTEAFF. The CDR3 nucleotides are TGCGCCAGCAGCCTGGGAGGGGGGGGCACTGAAGCTTTCTTT. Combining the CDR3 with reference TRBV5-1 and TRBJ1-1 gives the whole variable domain KAGVTQTPRYLIKTRGQQVTLSCSPISGHRSVSWYQQTPGQGLQFLFEYFSETQRNKGNFPGRFSGRQFSNSRSEMNVSTLELGDSALYLCASSLGGGGTEAFFGQGTRLTVV.

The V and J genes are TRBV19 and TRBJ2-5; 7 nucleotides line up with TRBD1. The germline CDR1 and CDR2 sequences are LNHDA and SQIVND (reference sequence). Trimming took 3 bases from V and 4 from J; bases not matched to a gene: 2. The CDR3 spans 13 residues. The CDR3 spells CASSINRGETQYF. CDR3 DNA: TGTGCCAGTAGTATTAACAGGGGAGAGACCCAGTACTTC.

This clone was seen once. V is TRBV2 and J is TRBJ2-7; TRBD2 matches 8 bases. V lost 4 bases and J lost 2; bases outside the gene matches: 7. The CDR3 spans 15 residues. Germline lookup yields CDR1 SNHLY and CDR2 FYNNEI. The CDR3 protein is CASSVDSGGTYEQYF. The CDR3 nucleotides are TGTGCCAGCAGTGTTGATTCGGGGGGGACCTACGAGCAGTACTTC.

This CDR3 reads CASSLGHGNTIYF. CDR3 coding DNA: TGTGCCAGCAGTTTAGGGCACGGAAACACCATATATTTT. The V and J genes are TRBV28 and TRBJ1-3; D not resolved. CDR3 length equals 13 residues. Trimming shortened V by 2 bases and J by 4 bases, and 6 bases separated the two germline ends. In germline, CDR1 is MDHEN, CDR2 SYDVKM. Filled out from reference TRBV28 and TRBJ1-3, the complete variable domain reads DVKVTQSSRYLVKRTGEKVFLECVQDMDHENMFWYRQDPGLGLRLIYFSYDVKMKEKGDIPEGYSVSREKKERFSLILESASTNQTSMYLCASSLGHGNTIYFGEGSWLTVV.

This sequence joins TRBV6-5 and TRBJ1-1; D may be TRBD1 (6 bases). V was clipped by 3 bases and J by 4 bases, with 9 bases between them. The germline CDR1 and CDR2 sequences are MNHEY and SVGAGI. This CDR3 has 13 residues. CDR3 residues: CASSYGQSTEAFF. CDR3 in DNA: TGTGCCAGCAGTTATGGACAGAGCACTGAAGCTTTCTTT.

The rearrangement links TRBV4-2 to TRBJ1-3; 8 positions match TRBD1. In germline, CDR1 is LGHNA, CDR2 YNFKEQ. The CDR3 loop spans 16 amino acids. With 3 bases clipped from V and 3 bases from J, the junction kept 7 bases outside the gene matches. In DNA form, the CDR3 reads TGTGCCAGCAGCCATGGGGACAGGACGATTGGAAACACCATATATTTT. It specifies CASSHGDRTIGNTIYF.

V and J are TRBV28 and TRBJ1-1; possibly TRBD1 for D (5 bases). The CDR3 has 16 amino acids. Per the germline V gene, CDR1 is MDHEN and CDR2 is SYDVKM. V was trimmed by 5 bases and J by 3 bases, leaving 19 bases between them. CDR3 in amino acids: CASSTWGDRPDTEAFF. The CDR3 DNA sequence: TGTGCCAGCAGTACCTGGGGGGACCGCCCGGACACTGAAGCTTTCTTT.

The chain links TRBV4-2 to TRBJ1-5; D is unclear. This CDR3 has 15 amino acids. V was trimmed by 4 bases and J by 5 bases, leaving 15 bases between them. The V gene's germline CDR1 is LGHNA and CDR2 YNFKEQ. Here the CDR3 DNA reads TGTGCCAGCAGCCCCACGGGGAGGCGAGATCAGCCCCAGCATTTT. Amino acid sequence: CASSPTGRRDQPQHF.

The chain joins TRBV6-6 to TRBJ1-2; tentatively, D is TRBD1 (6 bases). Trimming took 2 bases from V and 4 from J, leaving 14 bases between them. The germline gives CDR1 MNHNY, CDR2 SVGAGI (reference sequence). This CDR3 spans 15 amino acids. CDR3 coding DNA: TGTGCCAGCAGTTACCAGGGGACCTCGGGCTATGGCTACACCTTC. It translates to CASSYQGTSGYGYTF.

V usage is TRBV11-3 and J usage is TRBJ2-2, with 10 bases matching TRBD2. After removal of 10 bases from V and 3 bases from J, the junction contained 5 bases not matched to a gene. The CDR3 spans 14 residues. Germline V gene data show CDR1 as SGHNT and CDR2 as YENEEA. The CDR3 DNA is TGTGCCACCCGACTAGCGGGCGACACCGGGGAGCTGTTTTTT. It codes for CATRLAGDTGELFF.